Presented here are 7 T cell receptor beta chains from one specimen sequenced in a study of blood T cell repertoires in COVID-19 (dated by TCRdb to the early 2020s). Libraries came from the immunoSEQ multiplex PCR assay. This immuneACCESS table, as held by TCRdb, lists in-frame sequences with V and J called but not all clones. Of the missing ones, under half trace to an unresolved V gene in checked studies; the others have no known cause. For this sample the table gives some 490,000 clones, of which roughly nine tenths were detected only once. The top ten clonotypes cover around 7.9% of the sample. Sequences were obtained from PBMCs or T cells enriched from blood (not recorded which). These receptors were collected from a woman in her sixties who had recovered from COVID-19.

The V call is TRBV4-1, the J call TRBJ1-2; TRBD1 matches 9 bases. The V gene end was trimmed by 2 bases and the J gene end by 4 bases; junction bases not matched to a gene: 8. Germline V lookup: CDR1 MGHRA, CDR2 YSYEKL. The CDR3 extends over 16 amino acids. The CDR3 loop is CASSQTYGTGTYGYTF. CDR3 coding DNA: TGCGCCAGCAGCCAAACATACGGGACAGGGACCTATGGCTACACCTTC.

This clone was seen just once. The rearrangement uses TRBV5-1 and TRBJ1-3, with no clear D. Trimming cost V 3 bases and J 4 bases, with 8 bases left between them. The V gene's germline CDR1 is SGHRS and CDR2 YFSETQ. The CDR3 sequence is 13 residues long. The CDR3 nucleotides are TGCGCCAGCAGCTCCCCTCAGGGAAACACCATATATTTT. It translates to CASSSPQGNTIYF.

V and J are TRBV7-8 and TRBJ1-4; 7 nucleotides align to TRBD1. The V gene's germline CDR1 is SGHVS and CDR2 FQNEAQ. The junction had 7 bases not matched to a gene; V was cut back by 5 bases and J by 4 bases. This CDR3 is 15 amino acids long. The CDR3 DNA follows: TGTGCCAGCAGCCAGCCCAGGGGGGATAATGAAAAACTGTTTTTT. Its protein product is CASSQPRGDNEKLFF.

The genes are TRBV11-2 and TRBJ1-1, with D tentatively TRBD1 (5 bases). The ends were cut back, 5 bases at V and 0 bases at J, with 16 bases in the middle. The germline V gene encodes CDR1 SGHAT and CDR2 FQNNGV. This CDR3 is 16 amino acids long. Written as DNA, the CDR3 is TGTGCCAGCAGCCCCGAGGGGAGGGGAATGAACACTGAAGCTTTCTTT. Translating gives CASSPEGRGMNTEAFF.

The V and J genes are TRBV10-3 and TRBJ2-6; 7 bases line up with TRBD1. V gave up 9 bases and J gave up 6 bases; unmatched junction bases: 8. CDR1 is ENHRY, CDR2 SYGVKD, per germline. The CDR3 length is 14 residues. The DNA of the CDR3 is TGTGCCATTAACAGGGGAAGAGAGGCCAACGTCCTGACTTTC. It codes for CAINRGREANVLTF.

The chain is built from TRBV18 and TRBJ2-1; D is ambiguous. V was clipped by 3 bases and J by 9 bases, with 15 bases between them. This CDR3 comprises 14 residues. In germline, CDR1 is KGHSH, CDR2 LQKENI. The CDR3 region is CASSPPVRGGEQFF. In DNA form, the CDR3 reads TGTGCCAGCTCACCGCCCGTCCGAGGTGGTGAGCAGTTCTTC.

The chain recombines TRBV29-1 with TRBJ1-1; 9 bases agree with TRBD1. With V trimmed by 6 bases and J by 2 bases, 4 bases remained unmatched. Germline V gene data show CDR1 as SQVTM and CDR2 as ANQGSEA. The CDR3 is made up of 13 amino acids. The CDR3 is CSVDRGGNTEAFF. The CDR3 nucleotides read TGCAGCGTCGACAGGGGGGGTAACACTGAAGCTTTCTTT.